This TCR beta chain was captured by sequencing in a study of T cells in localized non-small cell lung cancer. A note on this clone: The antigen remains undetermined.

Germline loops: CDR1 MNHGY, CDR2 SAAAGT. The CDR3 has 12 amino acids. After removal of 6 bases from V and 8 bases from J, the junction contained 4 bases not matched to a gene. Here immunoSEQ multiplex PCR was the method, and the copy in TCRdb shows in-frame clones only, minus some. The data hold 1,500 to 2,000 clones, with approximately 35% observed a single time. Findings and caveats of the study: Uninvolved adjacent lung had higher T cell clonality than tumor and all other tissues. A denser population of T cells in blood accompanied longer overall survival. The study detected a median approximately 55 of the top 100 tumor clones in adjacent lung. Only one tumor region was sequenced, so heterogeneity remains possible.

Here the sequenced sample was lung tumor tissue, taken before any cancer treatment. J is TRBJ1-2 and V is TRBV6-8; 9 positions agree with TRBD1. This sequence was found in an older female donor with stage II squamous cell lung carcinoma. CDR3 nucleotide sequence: TGTGCCAGCAGCTGGACAGGGGACGGCTACACCTTC. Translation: CASSWTGDGYTF.